These 12 T cell receptor beta chains share one sample of origin, sequenced in a study of blood T cell repertoires in COVID-19 (dated by TCRdb to 2018 to 2020). The library was prepared using the immunoSEQ multiplex PCR assay. TCRdb stores this immuneACCESS table with in-frame sequences only. Part of the clones is absent; in the studies checked, under half of the shortfall reflects unresolved V genes, and no reason is known for the rest. The sample profile shows 100,000 to 120,000 clones; approximately 72% of them were found once. The ten largest clones capture just under 20% of the sample. The specimen sequenced was peripheral blood. These receptors all come from a woman in her seventies with acute or convalescent COVID-19.

The J gene is TRBJ1-1, the V gene TRBV30; no reliable D call. V dropped 1 base and J dropped 6 bases, with 6 bases sitting between them. CDR1 GTSNPN and CDR2 SVGIG come from the germline V gene (reference sequence). This CDR3 comprises 11 residues. The CDR3 DNA follows: TGTGCCTGGAGTGAGCGAGCTGAAGCTTTCTTT. Its translation is CAWSERAEAFF.

The rearrangement joins TRBV30 to TRBJ2-2; the D gene is possibly TRBD1 (5 bases). The CDR3 totals 17 residues. The ends were cut back, 0 bases at V and 5 bases at J, with 19 bases in the middle. Germline CDR1 and CDR2: GTSNPN and SVGIG (reference sequence). CDR3 DNA: TGTGCCTGGAGTGTACGGCAGGGTGTTGTAGGGACCGGGGAGCTGTTTTTT. Its protein product is CAWSVRQGVVGTGELFF.

The chain couples TRBV6-5 to TRBJ2-1, with 7 bases lining up with TRBD1. V lost 6 bases to trimming and J lost 4 bases; unmatched junction nucleotides: 9. The germline V gene has CDR1 MNHEY and CDR2 SVGAGI. The CDR3 has 15 residues. CDR3 in DNA: TGTGCCAGCAGGTGGGACAGCATGGGGTACAATGAGCAGTTCTTC. Translating it yields CASRWDSMGYNEQFF.

The V gene is TRBV5-1, the J gene TRBJ1-3, with D unclear. The CDR3 has 15 amino acids. The V and J ends lost 2 bases and 0 bases respectively, with 9 bases between them. Germline V CDR1 and CDR2: SGHRS, YFSETQ. CDR3 nucleotide sequence: TGCGCCAGCAGCTTAGCCGTTACCTCTGGAAACACCATATATTTT. Translating it yields CASSLAVTSGNTIYF.

The rearrangement links TRBV27 to TRBJ2-7; D perhaps matches TRBD2 (6 bases). The CDR3 contains 15 residues. V dropped 9 bases and J dropped 3 bases, with 21 bases sitting between them. The germline gives CDR1 MNHEY, CDR2 SMNVEV (reference sequence). The CDR3 DNA reads TGTGCCAGTAGCGCCTTAGGGAGGCGGTACTACGAGCAGTACTTC. It specifies CASSALGRRYYEQYF.

V usage is TRBV2 and J usage is TRBJ1-6; D might be TRBD1 (5 bases). Germline CDR1 and CDR2: SNHLY and FYNNEI. This CDR3 has 15 residues. Deletions cut 6 bases from V and 7 bases from J, with 16 bases between. The CDR3 nucleotides are TGTGCCAGCAGCACTCAAGACAGCGCAAATTCACCCCTCCACTTT. Its protein product is CASSTQDSANSPLHF.

The chain recombines TRBV5-4 with TRBJ2-7, with D hard to call. Germline V gene sequence: CDR1 SGHNT, CDR2 YYREEE (reference sequence). The CDR3 runs to 13 residues. The germline V and J ends were trimmed by 0 bases and 7 bases, with 11 bases remaining between them. CDR3 loop: CASSLVKETEQYF. The DNA of the CDR3 is TGTGCCAGCAGCTTGGTAAAAGAGACTGAGCAGTACTTC.

J is TRBJ2-6 and V is TRBV5-1; 10 nucleotides match TRBD2. Germline V gene sequence: CDR1 SGHRS, CDR2 YFSETQ. V dropped 2 bases and J dropped 0; count of bases not matched to a gene: 2. The CDR3 has 17 amino acids. This chain's CDR3 is CASSFSGGLSGANVLTF. The CDR3 DNA sequence: TGCGCCAGCAGCTTTAGCGGGGGGCTCTCTGGGGCCAACGTCCTGACTTTC.

This clone was recorded only once. The chain links TRBV10-1 to TRBJ2-3; D perhaps matches TRBD2 (6 bases). CDR3 length: 13 amino acids. Trimming took 6 bases from V and 6 from J, leaving 13 bases between them. CDR1 and CDR2 from the germline V gene are WNHNN and SYGVQD (reference sequence). The CDR3 nucleotides are TGCGCCAGCAGCCCCGACCGGGGGGATACGCAGTATTTT. It encodes CASSPDRGDTQYF.

The chain uses TRBV7-8 and TRBJ1-6; weak D call: TRBD1 (6 bases). The CDR3 is made up of 17 amino acids. V lost 5 bases and J lost 0, with 14 bases in between. Germline V gives CDR1 SGHVS, CDR2 FQNEAQ. As DNA, the CDR3 is TGTGCCAGCAGCCAAGCTACAGGGCTCTCCTATAATTCACCCCTCCACTTT. This sequence encodes CASSQATGLSYNSPLHF.

This chain links TRBV5-1 with TRBJ2-5; D possibly corresponds to TRBD2 (6 bases). The V end was cut by 5 bases, the J end by 2 bases, with 16 bases between. Germline V CDR1 and CDR2: SGHRS, YFSETQ. The CDR3 covers 15 residues. The CDR3 sequence: CASRYGRGSQETQYF. Here the CDR3 DNA reads TGCGCCAGCAGATATGGTCGGGGGTCGCAAGAGACCCAGTACTTC.

This rearrangement joins TRBV7-2 to TRBJ2-7; tentatively, D is TRBD2 (6 bases). With 2 bases removed from V and 2 bases from J, the gap between germline ends came to 10 bases. This CDR3 is built from 14 residues. CDR1 and CDR2 (germline): SGHTA, FQGNSA. This chain's CDR3 is CASSLSGETYEQYF. As DNA, the CDR3 is TGTGCCAGCAGCTTATCGGGGGAGACCTACGAGCAGTACTTC.